Detailed here is one T cell receptor (beta chain). Antigen unknown. The data were taken from a study of T cells after yellow fever vaccination. Regarding the study as a whole: Reappearance after the booster was observed for most primary-vaccination clones (about 96% CD4, about 86% CD8). Contaminating bulk clonotypes could be abundant in FACS-sorted repertoires.

Trimming shortened V by 7 bases and J by 8 bases, and 22 bases separated the two germline ends. This CDR3 spans 15 amino acids. Germline CDR1 reads MNHNS; CDR2 reads SASEGT. TCRdb reprocessed the 5' RACE reads via MiXCR and lists one record per CDR3 protein. The sample lists approximately 300,000 distinct CDR3 sequences, around 11% occurring once. This material consisted of CD4+ T cells sorted from PBMCs, taken 45 days after the yellow fever booster vaccination. The origin of this receptor is a man younger than 30 who received the YFV17D yellow fever vaccine. V is TRBV6-1 and J is TRBJ2-3; TRBD2 is a possible D gene (6 bases). As DNA, the CDR3 is TGTGCCAGCACTACCCGGACGCCCTCCGGGGGTACGCAGTATTTT. Protein: CASTTRTPSGGTQYF.